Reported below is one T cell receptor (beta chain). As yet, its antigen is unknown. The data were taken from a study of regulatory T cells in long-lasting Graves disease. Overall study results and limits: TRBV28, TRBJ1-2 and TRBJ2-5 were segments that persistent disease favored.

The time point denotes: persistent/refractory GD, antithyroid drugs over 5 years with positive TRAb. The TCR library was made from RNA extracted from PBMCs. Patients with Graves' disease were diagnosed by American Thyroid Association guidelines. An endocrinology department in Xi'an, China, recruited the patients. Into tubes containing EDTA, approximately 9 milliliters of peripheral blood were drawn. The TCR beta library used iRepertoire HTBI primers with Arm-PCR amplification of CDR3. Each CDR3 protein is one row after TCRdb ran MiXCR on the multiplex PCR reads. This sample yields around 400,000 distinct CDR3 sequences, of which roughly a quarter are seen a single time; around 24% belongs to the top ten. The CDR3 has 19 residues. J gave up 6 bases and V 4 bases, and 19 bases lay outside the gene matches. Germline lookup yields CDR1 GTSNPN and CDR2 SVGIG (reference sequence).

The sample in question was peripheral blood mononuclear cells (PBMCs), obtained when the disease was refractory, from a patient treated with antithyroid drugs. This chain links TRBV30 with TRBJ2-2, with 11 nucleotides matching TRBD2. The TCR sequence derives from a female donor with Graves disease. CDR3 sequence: CAWNETGTSGTRKAGELFF. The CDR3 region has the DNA TGTGCCTGGAACGAAACCGGGACTAGCGGCACCCGAAAGGCCGGGGAGCTGTTTTTT.